The clone carrying this T cell receptor beta chain came up once. Its antigen is unidentified. The study ran its PCR with 60 Vbeta and 13 Jbeta primers. Method: immunoSEQ multiplex PCR; TCRdb's copy keeps in-frame clones and lacks some. The profile shows 210,000 or so clones, around four fifths of them singletons. Germline CDR1 is SGHRS and CDR2 is YFSETQ. CDR3 length equals 16 residues. V lost 1 base to trimming and J lost 3 bases; unmatched junction nucleotides: 6. The data were taken from a study of cytomegalovirus exposure and HLA in healthy donors. The study, taken as a whole, reports: While the bulk of TCR sequences proved rare, some public TCRs turned up in many donors.

V gene TRBV5-1 combines with J gene TRBJ2-3; 9 positions match TRBD1. This receptor was identified in a woman between 40 and 55 years old in good health and CMV-seronegative. The source material was PBMCs. The CDR3 spells CASSLIPGQGTDTQYF. The CDR3 DNA follows: TGCGCCAGCAGCTTGATTCCGGGACAGGGAACAGATACGCAGTATTTT. The complete variable domain, with remaining parts taken from reference TRBV5-1 and TRBJ2-3, reads KAGVTQTPRYLIKTRGQQVTLSCSPISGHRSVSWYQQTPGQGLQFLFEYFSETQRNKGNFPGRFSGRQFSNSRSEMNVSTLELGDSALYLCASSLIPGQGTDTQYFGPGTRLTVL.